This passage covers 9 T cell receptor beta chains from one sample sequenced in a study of blood T cell repertoires in COVID-19. Using immunoSEQ multiplex PCR, the repertoire was profiled, and TCRdb retains in-frame clones only, with some absent. The table shows 130,000 or so clones, with 86% occurring only once. Material for sequencing was peripheral blood. The source is a woman in her 70s with COVID-19, enrolled during active disease.

The gene calls are TRBV9 and TRBJ1-1; possible D gene TRBD1, 5 bases. The germline V and J ends were trimmed by 4 bases and 5 bases, with 15 bases remaining between them. CDR1 and CDR2 (germline): SGDLS, YYNGEE. The CDR3 extends over 14 amino acids. The CDR3 is CASSLWTEGTEAFF. As DNA, the CDR3 is TGTGCCAGCAGCCTTTGGACGGAGGGGACTGAAGCTTTCTTT.

V is TRBV19 and J is TRBJ2-3; 12 bases map to TRBD1. From germline, CDR1 is LNHDA and CDR2 SQIVND (reference sequence). This CDR3 has 16 amino acids. V lost 3 bases and J lost 1; bases outside the gene matches: 2. Here the CDR3 reads CASSIGTGGGTDTQYF. CDR3 coding DNA: TGTGCCAGTAGTATCGGGACAGGGGGCGGCACAGATACGCAGTATTTT.

J is TRBJ2-1 and V is TRBV21-1; the table's D call TRBD2 went unverified against the DNA. TRBV21-1 is classified as a pseudogene. The CDR3 runs to 13 residues. CDR3 protein: CASRGSVRYEQFF. The DNA of the CDR3 is TGTGCCAGCAGGGGGAGTGTTAGGTATGAGCAGTTCTTC.

J is TRBJ2-7 and V is TRBV19; D call uncertain. The CDR3 spans 13 residues. Germline CDR1 LNHDA, CDR2 SQIVND (reference sequence). Between the trimmed V and J ends, which lost 6 bases and 3 bases, there was a span of 12 bases. DNA of the CDR3: TGTGCCAGTAGCTCAGACGGCGGCTACGAGCAGTACTTC. It translates to CASSSDGGYEQYF.

The V gene is TRBV2, the J gene TRBJ2-1, with 12 nucleotides matching TRBD2. V gave up 7 bases and J gave up 2 bases; unmatched junction bases: 24. In germline, CDR1 is SNHLY, CDR2 FYNNEI. The CDR3 runs 22 residues. The DNA for the CDR3 is TGTGCCAGCACTATCCCGGGACAGGGGCTAGCGGGGGGGAAGACAGCCTACAATGAGCAGTTCTTC. Translating it yields CASTIPGQGLAGGKTAYNEQFF.

J is TRBJ1-1 and V is TRBV30; D call uncertain. The CDR3 has 11 residues. Trimming shortened V by 5 bases and J by 3 bases, and 7 bases separated the two germline ends. Looked up from germline, CDR1 is GTSNPN and CDR2 is SVGIG (reference sequence). Here the CDR3 DNA reads TGTGCCTGGCGCGGGGACACTGAAGCTTTCTTT. This codes for CAWRGDTEAFF. The complete variable domain, with remaining parts taken from reference TRBV30 and TRBJ1-1, reads SQTIHQWPATLVQPVGSPLSLECTVEGTSNPNLYWYRQAAGRGLQLLFYSVGIGQISSEVPQNLSASRPQDRQFILSSKKLLLSDSGFYLCAWRGDTEAFFGQGTRLTVV.

The chain combines TRBV5-1 with TRBJ2-7, with TRBD2 identical over 10 bases. The trim removed 2 bases at V and 5 bases at J, leaving 7 bases unmatched. CDR3 size: 15 residues. Germline V lookup: CDR1 SGHRS, CDR2 YFSETQ. CDR3 in DNA: TGCGCCAGCAGCTTTCAGCGGGGGGGCCCCAACGAGCAGTACTTC. It specifies CASSFQRGGPNEQYF.

The V and J genes are TRBV4-1 and TRBJ2-3; 11 nucleotides line up with TRBD2. The CDR3 covers 17 residues. CDR1 and CDR2 (germline): MGHRA, YSYEKL. After removal of 6 bases from V and 5 bases from J, the junction contained 13 bases not matched to a gene. For the CDR3, the DNA is TGCGCCAGCAGTCCTGCCGCTAGCGGGGGGAGGAAAGATACGCAGTATTTT. This translates into CASSPAASGGRKDTQYF.

The chain employs TRBV6-2 or TRBV6-3 and TRBJ1-6, with no clear D. The ends were cut back, 3 bases at V and 7 bases at J, with 13 bases in the middle. There are 15 residues in the CDR3. The germline V gene has CDR1 MNHEY and CDR2 SVGEGT. The CDR3 is CASSYPARPNSPLHF. The CDR3 nucleotides read TGTGCCAGCAGTTATCCCGCGAGGCCCAATTCACCCCTCCACTTT.